These T cell receptor beta chains were read from a single sample in a study of tumor-infiltrating lymphocytes in primary liver carcinoma. Each CDR3 protein is one row after TCRdb ran MiXCR on the multiplex PCR reads. The data contain about 200,000 distinct CDR3 sequences, less than 75% of them seen just once; the ten biggest clones take up approximately 6.6%. Sequenced: peripheral blood. These receptors were obtained from a woman aged 55 to 70 with primary liver carcinoma and hepatitis B virus infection. The conserved cysteine and the conserved F or W are not part of the CDR3 here. The order of the fields is V gene, J gene, CDR3 length, CDR3 protein.

>TRBV10-2|TRBJ2-7|13
VSRTRQGALDEQY
>TRBV21-1|TRBJ2-7|13
ASSKASPPGQEVY
>TRBV5-1|TRBJ2-7|11
TSSLERAYEQY
>TRBV5-1|TRBJ2-6|13
ASSFEGGGANVLT
>TRBV6-2/TRBV6-3|TRBJ2-3|14
ASSYSTTGVRDTQY
>TRBV7-9|TRBJ1-4|14
VSSSGQGPRNEKLF
>TRBV5-1|TRBJ2-3|14
ASHKGGQSLTDTQY
>TRBV6-5|TRBJ2-3|15
ASSYSKSGQGAGTQY
>TRBV11-2|TRBJ2-1|14
ANKWLRGRTDNEQF
>TRBV14|TRBJ2-4|13
ASSQHTVAKNIQY
>TRBV28|TRBJ2-1|14
ASSEGQVTYYNEQF
>TRBV6-6|TRBJ2-1|9
ASTHAAEQF
>TRBV6-5|TRBJ2-7|9
ASSSKREQY
>TRBV6-6|-|13
ATYREQGGNQPQY
>TRBV30|TRBJ2-1|16
AWSVRTSERSSYNEQF
>TRBV10-2|TRBJ2-2|10
ASSASDGKLF
>TRBV6-1|TRBJ2-4|15
ASSLRGTSGTKNIQY
>TRBV29-1|TRBJ2-1|11
SVEDHSYNEQF
>TRBV11-2|TRBJ2-5|13
ASSAWGRGEETQY
>TRBV5-1|TRBJ2-1|12
ASSWRRIDNEQF
>TRBV10-2|TRBJ2-1|12
ASRTLESVNGQF
>TRBV5-5|TRBJ2-1|12
ASSLGVPYNEQF
>TRBV29-1|TRBJ1-2|12
SVGDGPGAGGYT
>TRBV18|TRBJ2-7|11
ASSPELLYEQY
>TRBV4-2|TRBJ2-1|14
ASSQASGLSYNDQF
>TRBV29-1|TRBJ1-1|11
NVDRTSGTEAF
>TRBV4-1|TRBJ2-1|12
ASSQGDSYNEQF
>TRBV4-1|TRBJ2-3|19
ASSQSRYFGASGGSTDTQY
>TRBV5-6|TRBJ2-7|12
ASSWDRGSYEQY
>TRBV4-2|TRBJ1-3|14
ASSHAWTDSGSTIY
>TRBV4-2|TRBJ2-7|13
ASSRDQGPPYEQY